This T cell receptor beta chain stems from a study of beta chain features in type 1 diabetes. Findings and limits, study-wide: People with Type 1 diabetes carried modestly yet significantly shorter TCRB CDR3s in all four CD4+ subsets. In cDNA sequencing, cells with high TCR expression could be over-represented.

Expressed TCRB transcripts were sequenced because the isolated RNA had all been reverse transcribed beforehand. This table comes from immunoSEQ multiplex PCR, and its TCRdb copy is limited to in-frame clones, with some not included. Of 300,000 or so clones listed, around an eighth are singletons. Germline CDR1 reads GTSNPN; CDR2 reads SVGIG (reference sequence). The CDR3 length is 12 residues. Trimming stripped 2 bases from V and 10 bases from J, with 14 bases between. On this clone itself: Its antigen is still unknown.

This TCR was recovered from a woman aged 18 to 35 with type 1 diabetes. Sequenced material: naive CD4+ T cells from blood. The chain recombines TRBV30 with TRBJ1-2; tentatively, D is TRBD1 (5 bases). CDR3 sequence reads: CAWSPDRGDYTF. DNA for the CDR3: TGTGCCTGGAGTCCAGACAGAGGTGACTACACCTTC.